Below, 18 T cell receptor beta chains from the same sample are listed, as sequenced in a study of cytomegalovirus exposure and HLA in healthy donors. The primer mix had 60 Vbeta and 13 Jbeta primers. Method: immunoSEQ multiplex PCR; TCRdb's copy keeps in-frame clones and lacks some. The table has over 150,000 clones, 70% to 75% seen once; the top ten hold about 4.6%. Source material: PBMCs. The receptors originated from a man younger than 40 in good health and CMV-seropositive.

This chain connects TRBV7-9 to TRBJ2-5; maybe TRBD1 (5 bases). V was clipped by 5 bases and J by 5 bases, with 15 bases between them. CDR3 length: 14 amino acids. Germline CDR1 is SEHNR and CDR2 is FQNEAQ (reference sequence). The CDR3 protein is CASSLQAPGETQYF. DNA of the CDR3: TGTGCCAGCAGCCTACAGGCCCCTGGGGAGACCCAGTACTTC.

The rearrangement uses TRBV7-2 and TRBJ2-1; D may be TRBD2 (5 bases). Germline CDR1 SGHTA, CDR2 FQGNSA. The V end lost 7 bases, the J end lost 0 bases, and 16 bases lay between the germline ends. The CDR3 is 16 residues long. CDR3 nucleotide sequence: TGTGCCAGCACCAGGAGGCCGGCGAGCTCCTACAATGAGCAGTTCTTC. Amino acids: CASTRRPASSYNEQFF. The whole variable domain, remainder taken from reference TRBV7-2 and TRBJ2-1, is GAGVSQSPSNKVTEKGKDVELRCDPISGHTALYWYRQSLGQGLEFLIYFQGNSAPDKSGLPSDRFSAERTGGSVSTLTIQRTQQEDSAVYLCASTRRPASSYNEQFFGPGTRLTVL.

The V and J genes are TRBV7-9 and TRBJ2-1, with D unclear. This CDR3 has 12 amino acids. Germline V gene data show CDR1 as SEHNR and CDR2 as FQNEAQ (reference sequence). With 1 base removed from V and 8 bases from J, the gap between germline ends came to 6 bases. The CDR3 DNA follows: TGTGCCAGCAGCTTAGTCCTCGATGAGCAGTTCTTC. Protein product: CASSLVLDEQFF.

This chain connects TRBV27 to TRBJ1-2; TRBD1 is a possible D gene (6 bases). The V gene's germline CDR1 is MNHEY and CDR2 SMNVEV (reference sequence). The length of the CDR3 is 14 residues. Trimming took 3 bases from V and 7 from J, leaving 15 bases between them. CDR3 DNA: TGTGCCAGCAGTTTTGGGGGGGCAGGGGTTGGCTACACCTTC. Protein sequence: CASSFGGAGVGYTF.

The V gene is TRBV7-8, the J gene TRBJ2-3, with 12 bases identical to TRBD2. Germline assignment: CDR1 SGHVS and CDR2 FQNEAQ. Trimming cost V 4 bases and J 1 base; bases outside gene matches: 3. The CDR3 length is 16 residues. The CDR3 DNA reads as TGTGCCAGCAGCTCTCGACTAGCGGGAGGCACAGATACGCAGTATTTT. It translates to CASSSRLAGGTDTQYF.

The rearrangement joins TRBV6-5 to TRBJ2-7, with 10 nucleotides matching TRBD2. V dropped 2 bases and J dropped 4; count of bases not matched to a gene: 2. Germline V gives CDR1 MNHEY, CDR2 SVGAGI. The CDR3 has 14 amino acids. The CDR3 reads CASSYGTSVYEQYF. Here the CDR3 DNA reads TGTGCCAGCAGTTACGGGACTAGCGTTTACGAGCAGTACTTC.

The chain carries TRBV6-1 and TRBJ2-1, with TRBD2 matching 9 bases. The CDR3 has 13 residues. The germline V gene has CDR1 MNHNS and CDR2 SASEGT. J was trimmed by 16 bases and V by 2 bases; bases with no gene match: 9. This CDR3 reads CASSEPWSGGYFF. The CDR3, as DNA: TGTGCCAGCAGTGAACCCTGGAGCGGGGGGTATTTCTTC.

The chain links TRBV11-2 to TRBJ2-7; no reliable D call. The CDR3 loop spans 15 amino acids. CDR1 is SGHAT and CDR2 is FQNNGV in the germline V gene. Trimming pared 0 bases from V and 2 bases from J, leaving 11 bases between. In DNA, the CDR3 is TGTGCCAGCAGCTTAGACCACAGTTCCGCCTACGAGCAGTACTTC. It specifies CASSLDHSSAYEQYF. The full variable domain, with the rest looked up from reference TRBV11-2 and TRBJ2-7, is EAGVAQSPRYKIIEKRQSVAFWCNPISGHATLYWYQQILGQGPKLLIQFQNNGVVDDSQLPKDRFSAERLKGVDSTLKIQPAKLEDSAVYLCASSLDHSSAYEQYFGPGTRLTVT.

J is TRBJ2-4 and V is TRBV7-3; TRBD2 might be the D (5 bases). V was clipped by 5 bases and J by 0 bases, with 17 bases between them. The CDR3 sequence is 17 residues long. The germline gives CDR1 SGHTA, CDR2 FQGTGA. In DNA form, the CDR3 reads TGTGCCAGCAGCCCCGCGGGCCCAACTCTAGCCAAAAACATTCAGTACTTC. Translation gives CASSPAGPTLAKNIQYF.

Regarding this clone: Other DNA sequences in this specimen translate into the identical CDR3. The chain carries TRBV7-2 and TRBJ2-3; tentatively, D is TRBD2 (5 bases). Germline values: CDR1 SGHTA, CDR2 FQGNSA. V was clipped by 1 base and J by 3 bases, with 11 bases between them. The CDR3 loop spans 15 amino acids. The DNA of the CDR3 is TGTGCCAGCAGCTTAGGGACTCCGAGGACAGATACGCAGTATTTT. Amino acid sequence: CASSLGTPRTDTQYF.

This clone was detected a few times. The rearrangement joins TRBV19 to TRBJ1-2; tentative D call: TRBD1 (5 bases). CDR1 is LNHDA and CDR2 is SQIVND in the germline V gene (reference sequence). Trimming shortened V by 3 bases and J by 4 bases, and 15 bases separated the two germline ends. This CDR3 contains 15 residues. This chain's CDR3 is CASSIRTGPTYGYTF. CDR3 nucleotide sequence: TGTGCCAGTAGTATTCGAACAGGACCTACCTATGGCTACACCTTC.

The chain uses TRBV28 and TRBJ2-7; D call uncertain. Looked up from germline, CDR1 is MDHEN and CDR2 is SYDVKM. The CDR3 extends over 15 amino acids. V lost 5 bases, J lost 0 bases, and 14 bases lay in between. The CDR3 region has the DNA TGTGCCAGCAGTATCCGAGACTCGCACTCCTACGAGCAGTACTTC. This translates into CASSIRDSHSYEQYF. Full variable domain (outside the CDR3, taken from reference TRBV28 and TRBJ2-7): DVKVTQSSRYLVKRTGEKVFLECVQDMDHENMFWYRQDPGLGLRLIYFSYDVKMKEKGDIPEGYSVSREKKERFSLILESASTNQTSMYLCASSIRDSHSYEQYFGPGTRLTVT.

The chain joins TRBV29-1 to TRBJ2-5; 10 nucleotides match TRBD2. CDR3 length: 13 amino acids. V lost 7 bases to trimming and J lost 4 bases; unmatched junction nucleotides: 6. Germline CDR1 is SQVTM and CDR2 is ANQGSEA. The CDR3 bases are TGCAGCGCCATACTAGCGGGAACAGAGACCCAGTACTTC. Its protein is CSAILAGTETQYF.

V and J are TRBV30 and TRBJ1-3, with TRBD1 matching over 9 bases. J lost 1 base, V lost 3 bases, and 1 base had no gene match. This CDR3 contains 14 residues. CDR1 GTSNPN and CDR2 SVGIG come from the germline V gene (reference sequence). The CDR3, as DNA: TGTGCCTGGAGAGGGACAGGGTCTGGAAACACCATATATTTT. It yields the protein CAWRGTGSGNTIYF.

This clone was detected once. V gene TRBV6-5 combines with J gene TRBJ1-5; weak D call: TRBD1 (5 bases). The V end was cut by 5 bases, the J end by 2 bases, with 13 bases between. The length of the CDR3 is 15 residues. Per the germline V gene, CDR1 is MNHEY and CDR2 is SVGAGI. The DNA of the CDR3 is TGTGCCAGCAGTAGGGGTTTGGTTGGCAATCAGCCCCAGCATTTT. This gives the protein CASSRGLVGNQPQHF.

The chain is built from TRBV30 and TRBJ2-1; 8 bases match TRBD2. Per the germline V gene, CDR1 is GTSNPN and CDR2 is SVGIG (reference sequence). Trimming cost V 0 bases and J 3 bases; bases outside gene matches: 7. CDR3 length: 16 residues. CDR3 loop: CAWSVSSGSFYNEQFF. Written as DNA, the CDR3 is TGTGCCTGGAGTGTTTCCAGCGGGAGCTTCTACAATGAGCAGTTCTTC. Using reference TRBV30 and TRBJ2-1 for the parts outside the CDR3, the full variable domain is SQTIHQWPATLVQPVGSPLSLECTVEGTSNPNLYWYRQAAGRGLQLLFYSVGIGQISSEVPQNLSASRPQDRQFILSSKKLLLSDSGFYLCAWSVSSGSFYNEQFFGPGTRLTVL.

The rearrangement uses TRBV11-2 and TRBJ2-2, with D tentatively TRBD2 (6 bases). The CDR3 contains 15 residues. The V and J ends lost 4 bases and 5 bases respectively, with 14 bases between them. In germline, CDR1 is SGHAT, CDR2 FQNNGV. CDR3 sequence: CASSSPVLATGELFF. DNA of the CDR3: TGTGCCAGCAGCTCCCCGGTACTAGCAACCGGGGAGCTGTTTTTT.

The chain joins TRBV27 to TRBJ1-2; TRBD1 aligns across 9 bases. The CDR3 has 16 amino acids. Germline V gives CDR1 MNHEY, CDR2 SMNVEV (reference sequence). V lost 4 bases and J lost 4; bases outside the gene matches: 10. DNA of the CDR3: TGTGCCAGCAGTTCCGGACAGGGGTTTTTATCCTATGGCTACACCTTC. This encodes CASSSGQGFLSYGYTF.